Listed below are T cell receptor beta chains from one sample, sequenced in a study of blood T cell repertoires in COVID-19. Produced via immunoSEQ multiplex PCR; TCRdb's table is partial and in-frame only. The sample holds 250,000 to 350,000 clones, over 75% seen once. Sample: PBMCs or T cells enriched from blood (not recorded which). Receptors originate from a young woman who had recovered from COVID-19. The conserved cysteine and the conserved F or W are not part of the CDR3 here.

v_call	j_call	cdr3_length	cdr3_aa
TRBV7-9	TRBJ1-6	12	ASSLGVGDSPLH
TRBV7-2	TRBJ2-4	12	ASRSGLAKNIQY
TRBV5-4	TRBJ1-4	12	ASSSRDGDEKLF
TRBV2	TRBJ1-5	14	ASSDTRDRKNQPQH
TRBV28	TRBJ1-4	13	ASSARGQDNEKLF
TRBV7-8	TRBJ2-2	11	ASSLARAVELF
TRBV7-9	TRBJ2-2	11	AIPSGAAGELF
TRBV25-1	TRBJ1-1	11	ASSPPGNTEAF
TRBV19	TRBJ1-5	13	ASSIGDTGNQPQH
TRBV7-8	TRBJ1-3	14	ASSLSTGGSGNTIY
TRBV28	TRBJ1-3	12	ASSLPDRANTIY
TRBV29-1	TRBJ1-2	10	SVDTGILEPT
TRBV29-1	TRBJ1-1	11	SVWGVKKTEAF
TRBV18	TRBJ2-1	15	ASSLAPLAGVYNEQF
TRBV7-9	TRBJ2-1	14	ASSLKLAGGGGEQF
TRBV9	TRBJ2-5	11	ASSRGRSETQY
TRBV5-4	TRBJ1-2	15	ASSFNRKQGWDGGYT
TRBV19	TRBJ2-7	13	ASSKGWTGDHEQY
TRBV5-1	TRBJ1-1	11	ASSLEQFTEAF
TRBV7-8	TRBJ2-1	13	ASSLPRGFYNEQF
TRBV28	TRBJ2-7	13	ASTKSPTGTYEQY
TRBV18	TRBJ1-1	12	ASSPLAVNTEAF
TRBV11-3	TRBJ2-1	10	ASSSGGDEQF
TRBV19	TRBJ2-7	13	ASSVTGQGRYEQY
TRBV11-3	TRBJ2-3	16	ASSKTSGGRTLPDTQY
TRBV25-1	TRBJ2-3	15	ASSPRLAGGRTDTQY
TRBV18	TRBJ2-1	10	ASSPKGNEQF
TRBV6-1	TRBJ1-1	11	ASSELGRAEAF
TRBV4-1	TRBJ2-7	12	ASSHSETGGEQY
TRBV7-9	TRBJ1-4	12	ASSLGTESEKLF
TRBV9	TRBJ1-2	10	ASSDHSYGYT
TRBV29-1	TRBJ2-7	12	SADGISGSYEQY
TRBV12-3/TRBV12-4	TRBJ1-2	10	ASSLTGYGYT
TRBV7-2	TRBJ2-1	14	ASREFGTLSYNEQF
TRBV30	TRBJ1-2	13	AWSGPWGPGYGYT
TRBV29-1	TRBJ2-1	11	SVEVSGSDEQF
TRBV6-5	TRBJ2-7	13	ASSYTEQGVREQY
TRBV19	TRBJ1-5	11	ASSIARDQPQH
TRBV6-1	TRBJ1-3	12	ASSEVRGRNTIY
TRBV15	TRBJ2-1	13	ATSRDAGVFDEQF
TRBV27	TRBJ2-5	14	ASSQGPSPRGETQY
TRBV11-2	TRBJ2-2	15	ASSFPMTGTKTGELF
TRBV5-8	TRBJ2-3	15	ASRRIEGQSSTDTQY
TRBV10-2	TRBJ2-3	12	ASLDSGVVDTQY
TRBV27	TRBJ2-7	10	ASSGNLYEQY
TRBV6-2/TRBV6-3	TRBJ2-7	14	ASSYRLALSSYEQY
TRBV6-5	TRBJ2-1	14	ASSYSLGLEGNEQF
TRBV5-1	TRBJ1-2	11	ASSLAPGDGYT